This TCR beta chain comes out of a study of T-cell memory formation after mild COVID-19. The CDR3 runs to 13 residues. CDR1 is SGHVS, CDR2 FQNEAQ, per germline. V gave up 6 bases and J gave up 4 bases, with 12 bases separating them. This clonotype was counted only a few times. Its antigen is as yet unknown. Study-level results: Among contracting clones, CD4+ were mainly CM/EM and CD8+ enriched in EMRA. The authors did not confirm SARS-CoV-2 specificity of second-wave clones peaking day 37. Cross-reactive memory appears to have joined, as suggested by some responding clones showing up in pre-infection memory.

5'RACE primed at constant segments yielded TCR alpha and TCR beta cDNA libraries bearing sample barcodes and UMIs. In TCRdb, the 5' RACE reads were re-called with MiXCR into one record per CDR3 protein. Among about half a million distinct CDR3 sequences listed, around a sixth were seen once. Sequences were obtained from PBMCs or a T cell subset sorted from them (not recorded which). The TCR comes from an adult woman who had mild COVID-19 (a few samples of this study predate the infection). Cell type and time point are not known. V gene TRBV7-8 combines with J gene TRBJ2-5; D is ambiguous. The CDR3 loop is CASRSEFGETQYF. CDR3 DNA: TGTGCCAGCAGGTCTGAATTTGGAGAGACCCAGTACTTC.